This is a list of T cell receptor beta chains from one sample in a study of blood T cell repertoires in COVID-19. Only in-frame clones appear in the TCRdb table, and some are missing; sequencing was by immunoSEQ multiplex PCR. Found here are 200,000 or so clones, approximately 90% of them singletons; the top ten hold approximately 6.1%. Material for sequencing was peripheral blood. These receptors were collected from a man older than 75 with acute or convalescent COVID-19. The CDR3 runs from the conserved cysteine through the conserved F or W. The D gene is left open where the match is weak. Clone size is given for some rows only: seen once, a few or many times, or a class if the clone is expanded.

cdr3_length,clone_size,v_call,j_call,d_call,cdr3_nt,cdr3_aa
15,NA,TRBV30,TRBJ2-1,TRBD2,TGTGCCTGGACCGAGGGACTAGCGGGAGCATATGAGCAGTTCTTC,CAWTEGLAGAYEQFF
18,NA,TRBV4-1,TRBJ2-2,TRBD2,TGCGCCAGCAGCCTAGCCGGGACTAGCGGGATGGGGACCGGGGAGCTGTTTTTT,CASSLAGTSGMGTGELFF
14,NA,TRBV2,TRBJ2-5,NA,TGTGCCAGCAGTGAAAGGCTAGGAGGGGAGACCCAGTACTTC,CASSERLGGETQYF
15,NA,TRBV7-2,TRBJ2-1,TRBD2,TGTGCCAGCACGGAGGGACTAGCGGGACCCAATGAGCAGTTCTTC,CASTEGLAGPNEQFF
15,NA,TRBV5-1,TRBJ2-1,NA,TGCGCCAGCAGCCCGTTCGCGGGACGGTACAATGAGCAGTTCTTC,CASSPFAGRYNEQFF
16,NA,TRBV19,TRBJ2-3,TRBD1,TGTGCCAGTAGTTCCCCCGGGACAGGGAACACAGATACGCAGTATTTT,CASSSPGTGNTDTQYF
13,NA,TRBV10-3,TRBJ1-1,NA,TGTGCCATCAGTGAACAGTTGAACACTGAAGCTTTCTTT,CAISEQLNTEAFF
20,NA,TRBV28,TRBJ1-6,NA,TGTGCCAGCAGTTTCCCGAACGCAGGGACCGGGAGCTCCTATAATTCACCCCTCCACTTT,CASSFPNAGTGSSYNSPLHF
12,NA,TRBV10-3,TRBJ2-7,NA,TGTGCCATCAGCGAGCGGGCCTACGAGCAGTACTTC,CAISERAYEQYF
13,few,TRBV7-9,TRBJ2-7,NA,TGTGCCAGCAGCTTCTATCCTACGGACGAGCAGTACTTC,CASSFYPTDEQYF
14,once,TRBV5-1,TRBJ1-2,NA,TGCGCCAGCAGCCTCGAGGCTGCTAACTATGGCTACACCTTC,CASSLEAANYGYTF
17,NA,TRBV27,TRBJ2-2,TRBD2,TGTGCCAGCAGTTTACAGAAGACTAGCGTTAACACCGGGGAGCTGTTTTTT,CASSLQKTSVNTGELFF
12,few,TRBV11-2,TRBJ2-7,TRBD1,TGTGCCAGCAGCCGACAGGGGAACGAGCAGTACTTC,CASSRQGNEQYF
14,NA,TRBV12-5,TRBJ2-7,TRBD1,TGTGCTAGTGGTCACGTACAGGGGGTTCTGGGGGAGTACTTC,CASGHVQGVLGEYF
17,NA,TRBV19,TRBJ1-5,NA,TGTGCCAGTAGTATAATTCCGACAGGTACTAGCAATCAGCCCCAGCATTTT,CASSIIPTGTSNQPQHF
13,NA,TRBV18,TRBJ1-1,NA,TGTGCCAGCTCATCCCAGGGGAACACTGAAGCTTTCTTT,CASSSQGNTEAFF
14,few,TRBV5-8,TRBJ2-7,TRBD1,TGTGCCAGCAGCTACCGGGACAGTACCTACGAGCAGTACTTC,CASSYRDSTYEQYF
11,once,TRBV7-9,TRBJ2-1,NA,TGTGCCAGCAGCTTTAACAATGAGCAGTTCTTC,CASSFNNEQFF
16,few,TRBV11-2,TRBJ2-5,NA,TGTGCCAGCAGCTTCCTTACCCTCACCGTACGGGAGACCCAGTACTTC,CASSFLTLTVRETQYF
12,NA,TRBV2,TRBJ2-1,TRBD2,TGTGCCACAGTTGACGCGGGCGGGGGGCAGTTCTTC,CATVDAGGGQFF
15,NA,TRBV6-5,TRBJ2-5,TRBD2,TGTGCCAGCAGGCCAGCGGGGGCAGGCGGGGAGACCCAGTACTTC,CASRPAGAGGETQYF
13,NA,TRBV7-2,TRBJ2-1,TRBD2,TGTGCCGGGACGGGACTAGCTTACAATGAGCAGTTCTTC,CAGTGLAYNEQFF
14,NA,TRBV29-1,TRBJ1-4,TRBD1,TGCAGCGTTATTTCACAGGGGGCGAGAGAAAAACTGTTTTTT,CSVISQGAREKLFF
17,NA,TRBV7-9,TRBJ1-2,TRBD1,TGTGCCAGCAGCCACCCGACAGGGGGCGGGGGTGTCTATGGCTACACCTTC,CASSHPTGGGGVYGYTF
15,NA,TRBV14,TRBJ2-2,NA,TGTGCCAGCAGCCACCACGTTAGAAACACCGGGGAGCTGTTTTTT,CASSHHVRNTGELFF
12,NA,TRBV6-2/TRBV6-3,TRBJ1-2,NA,TGTGCCAGCAGGCCTACAGTCTATGGCTACACCTTC,CASRPTVYGYTF
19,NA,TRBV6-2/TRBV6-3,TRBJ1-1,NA,TGTGCCAGCAGTTACACAGTCTTGGCCAGGGTCTTGGCGAACACTGAAGCTTTCTTT,CASSYTVLARVLANTEAFF
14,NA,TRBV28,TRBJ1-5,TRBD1,TGTGCCAGCAGCCGACAGGGGCAGGGTCAGCCCCAGCATTTT,CASSRQGQGQPQHF
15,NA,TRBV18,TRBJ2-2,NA,TGTGCCAGCTTCGAATTGCTTTTCGGCACCGGGGAGCTGTTTTTT,CASFELLFGTGELFF
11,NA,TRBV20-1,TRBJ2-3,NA,TGCAGTGCCAGTAGAGGAGATACGCAGTATTTT,CSASRGDTQYF
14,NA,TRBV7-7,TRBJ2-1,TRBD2,TGTGCCAGCAGCCCGGGACTAGGGTACAATGAGCAGTTCTTC,CASSPGLGYNEQFF